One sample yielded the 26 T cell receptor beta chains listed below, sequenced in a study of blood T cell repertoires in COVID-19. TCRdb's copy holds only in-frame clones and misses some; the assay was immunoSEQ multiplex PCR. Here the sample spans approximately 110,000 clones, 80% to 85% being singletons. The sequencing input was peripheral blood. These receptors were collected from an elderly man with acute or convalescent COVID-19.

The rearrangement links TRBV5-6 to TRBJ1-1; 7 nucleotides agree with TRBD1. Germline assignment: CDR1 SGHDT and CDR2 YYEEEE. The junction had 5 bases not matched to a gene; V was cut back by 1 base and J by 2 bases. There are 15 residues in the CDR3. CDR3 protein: CASSLWTGRNTEAFF. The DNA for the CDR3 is TGTGCCAGCAGCTTGTGGACAGGTCGTAACACTGAAGCTTTCTTT.

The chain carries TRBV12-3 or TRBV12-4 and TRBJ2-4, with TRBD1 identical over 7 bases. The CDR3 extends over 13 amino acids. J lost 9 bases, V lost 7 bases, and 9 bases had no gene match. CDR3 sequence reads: CASTRQGSGIQYF. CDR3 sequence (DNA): TGTGCCAGCACCCGACAGGGAAGCGGCATTCAGTACTTC.

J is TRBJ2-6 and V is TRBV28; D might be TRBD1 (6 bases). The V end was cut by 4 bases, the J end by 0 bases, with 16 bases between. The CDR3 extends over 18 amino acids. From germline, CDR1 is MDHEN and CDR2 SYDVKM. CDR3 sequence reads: CASSSTRGYSSGANVLTF. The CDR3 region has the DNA TGTGCCAGCAGTTCCACCAGGGGCTATAGCTCTGGGGCCAACGTCCTGACTTTC. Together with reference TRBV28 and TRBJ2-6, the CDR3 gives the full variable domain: DVKVTQSSRYLVKRTGEKVFLECVQDMDHENMFWYRQDPGLGLRLIYFSYDVKMKEKGDIPEGYSVSREKKERFSLILESASTNQTSMYLCASSSTRGYSSGANVLTFGAGSRLTVL.

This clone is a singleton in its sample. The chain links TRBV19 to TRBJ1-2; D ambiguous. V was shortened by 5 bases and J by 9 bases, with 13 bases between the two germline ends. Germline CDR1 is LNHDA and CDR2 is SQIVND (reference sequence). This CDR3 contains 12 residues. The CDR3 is CASSSTSLSYTF. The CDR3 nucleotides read TGTGCCAGTAGTTCGACTTCTTTGAGCTACACCTTC.

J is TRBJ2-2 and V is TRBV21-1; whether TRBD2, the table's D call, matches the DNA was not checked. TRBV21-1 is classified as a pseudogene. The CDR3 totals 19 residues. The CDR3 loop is CASSKGLRLAGAGTGELFF. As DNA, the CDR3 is TGTGCCAGCAGCAAAGGGTTAAGACTAGCGGGAGCGGGCACCGGGGAGCTGTTTTTT.

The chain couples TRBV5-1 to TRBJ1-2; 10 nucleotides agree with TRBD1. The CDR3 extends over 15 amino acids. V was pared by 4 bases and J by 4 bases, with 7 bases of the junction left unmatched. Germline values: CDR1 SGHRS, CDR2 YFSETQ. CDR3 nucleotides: TGCGCCAGCAGCAGAGGGGACAGGGGTAGCTATGGCTACACCTTC. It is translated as CASSRGDRGSYGYTF. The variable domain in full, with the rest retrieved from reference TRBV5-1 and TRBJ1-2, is KAGVTQTPRYLIKTRGQQVTLSCSPISGHRSVSWYQQTPGQGLQFLFEYFSETQRNKGNFPGRFSGRQFSNSRSEMNVSTLELGDSALYLCASSRGDRGSYGYTFGSGTRLTVV.

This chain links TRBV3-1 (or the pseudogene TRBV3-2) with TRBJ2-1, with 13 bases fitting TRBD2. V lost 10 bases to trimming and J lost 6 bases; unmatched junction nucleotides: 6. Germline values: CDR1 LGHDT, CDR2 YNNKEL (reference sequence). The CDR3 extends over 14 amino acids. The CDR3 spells CATSRLAGGNEQFF. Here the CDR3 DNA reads TGTGCCACCTCAAGACTAGCGGGAGGCAATGAGCAGTTCTTC.

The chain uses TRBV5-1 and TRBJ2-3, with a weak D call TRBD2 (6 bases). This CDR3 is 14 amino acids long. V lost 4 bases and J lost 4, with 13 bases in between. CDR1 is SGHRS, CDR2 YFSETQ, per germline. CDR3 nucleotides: TGCGCCAGCAGCCCCCTGGGCGGGGCAGATACGCAGTATTTT. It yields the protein CASSPLGGADTQYF. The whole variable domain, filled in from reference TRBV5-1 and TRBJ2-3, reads KAGVTQTPRYLIKTRGQQVTLSCSPISGHRSVSWYQQTPGQGLQFLFEYFSETQRNKGNFPGRFSGRQFSNSRSEMNVSTLELGDSALYLCASSPLGGADTQYFGPGTRLTVL.

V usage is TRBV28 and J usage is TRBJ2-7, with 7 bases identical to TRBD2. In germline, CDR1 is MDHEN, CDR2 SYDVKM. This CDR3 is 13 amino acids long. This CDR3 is CASGLAEPYEQYF. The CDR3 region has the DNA TGTGCTTCCGGGCTAGCGGAGCCCTACGAGCAGTACTTC.

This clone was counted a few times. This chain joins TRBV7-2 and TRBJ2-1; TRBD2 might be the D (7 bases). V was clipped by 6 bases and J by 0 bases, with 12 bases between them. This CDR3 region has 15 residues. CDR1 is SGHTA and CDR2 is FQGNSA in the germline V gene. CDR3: CASRARGGSYNEQFF. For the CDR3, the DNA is TGTGCCAGCAGAGCGAGGGGGGGCTCCTACAATGAGCAGTTCTTC.

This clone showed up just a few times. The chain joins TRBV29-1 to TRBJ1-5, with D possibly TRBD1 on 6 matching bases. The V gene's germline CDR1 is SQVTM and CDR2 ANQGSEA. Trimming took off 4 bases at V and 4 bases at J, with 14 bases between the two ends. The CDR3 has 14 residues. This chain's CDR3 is CSVVELGTNQPQHF. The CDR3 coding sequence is TGCAGCGTTGTTGAATTGGGGACAAATCAGCCCCAGCATTTT.

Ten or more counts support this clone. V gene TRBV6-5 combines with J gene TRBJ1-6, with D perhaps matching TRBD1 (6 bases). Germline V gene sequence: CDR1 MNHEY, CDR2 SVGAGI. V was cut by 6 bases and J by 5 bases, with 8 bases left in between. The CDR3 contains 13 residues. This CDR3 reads CASRDRHNSPLHF. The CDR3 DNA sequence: TGTGCCAGCAGAGACAGGCATAATTCACCCCTCCACTTT.

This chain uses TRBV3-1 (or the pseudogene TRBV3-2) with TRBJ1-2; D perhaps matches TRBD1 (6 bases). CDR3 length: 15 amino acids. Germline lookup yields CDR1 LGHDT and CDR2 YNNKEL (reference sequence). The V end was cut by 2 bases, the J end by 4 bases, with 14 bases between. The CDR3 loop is CASSQRVTGFYGYTF. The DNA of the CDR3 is TGTGCCAGCAGCCAACGGGTGACAGGCTTCTATGGCTACACCTTC.

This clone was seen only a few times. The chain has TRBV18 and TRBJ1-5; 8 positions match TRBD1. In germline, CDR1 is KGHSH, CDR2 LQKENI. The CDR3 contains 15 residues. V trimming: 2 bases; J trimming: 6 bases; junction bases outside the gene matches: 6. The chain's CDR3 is CASSPDQGARQPQHF. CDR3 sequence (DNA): TGTGCCAGCTCACCAGATCAGGGGGCTCGTCAGCCCCAGCATTTT.

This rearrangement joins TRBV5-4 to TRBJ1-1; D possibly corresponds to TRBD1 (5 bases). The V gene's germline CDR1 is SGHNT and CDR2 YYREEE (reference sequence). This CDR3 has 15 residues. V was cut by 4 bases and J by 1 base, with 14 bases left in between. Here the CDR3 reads CASSASQGANTEAFF. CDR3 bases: TGTGCCAGCAGCGCCAGCCAGGGCGCGAACACTGAAGCTTTCTTT. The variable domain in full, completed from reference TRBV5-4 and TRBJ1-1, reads ETGVTQSPTHLIKTRGQQVTLRCSSQSGHNTVSWYQQALGQGPQFIFQYYREEENGRGNFPPRFSGLQFPNYSSELNVNALELDDSALYLCASSASQGANTEAFFGQGTRLTVV.

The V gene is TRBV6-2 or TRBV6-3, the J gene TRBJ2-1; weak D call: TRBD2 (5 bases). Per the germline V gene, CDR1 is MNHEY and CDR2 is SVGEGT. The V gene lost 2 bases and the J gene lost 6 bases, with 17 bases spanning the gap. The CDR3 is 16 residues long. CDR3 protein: CASSYQRALPGNEQFF. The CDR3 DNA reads TGTGCCAGCAGTTACCAGAGGGCCCTGCCTGGCAATGAGCAGTTCTTC.

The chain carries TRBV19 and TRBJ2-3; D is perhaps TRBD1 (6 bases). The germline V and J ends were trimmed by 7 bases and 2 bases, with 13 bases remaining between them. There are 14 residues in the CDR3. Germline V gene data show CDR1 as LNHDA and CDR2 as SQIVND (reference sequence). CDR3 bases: TGTGCCAGTAACCAGGACAGCTTCACAGATACGCAGTATTTT. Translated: CASNQDSFTDTQYF.

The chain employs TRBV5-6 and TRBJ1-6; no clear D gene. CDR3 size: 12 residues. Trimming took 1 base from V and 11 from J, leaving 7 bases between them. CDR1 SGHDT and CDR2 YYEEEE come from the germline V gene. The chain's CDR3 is CASSLSGAPLHF. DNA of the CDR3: TGTGCCAGCAGCTTGTCCGGTGCACCCCTCCACTTT.

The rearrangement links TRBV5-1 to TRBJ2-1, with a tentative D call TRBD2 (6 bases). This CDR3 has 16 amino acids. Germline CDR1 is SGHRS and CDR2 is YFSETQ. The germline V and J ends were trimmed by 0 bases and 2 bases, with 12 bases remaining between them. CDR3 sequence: CASSLVGGTAYNEQFF. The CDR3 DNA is TGCGCCAGCAGCTTGGTTGGGGGGACGGCCTACAATGAGCAGTTCTTC. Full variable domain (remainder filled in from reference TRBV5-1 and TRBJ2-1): KAGVTQTPRYLIKTRGQQVTLSCSPISGHRSVSWYQQTPGQGLQFLFEYFSETQRNKGNFPGRFSGRQFSNSRSEMNVSTLELGDSALYLCASSLVGGTAYNEQFFGPGTRLTVL.

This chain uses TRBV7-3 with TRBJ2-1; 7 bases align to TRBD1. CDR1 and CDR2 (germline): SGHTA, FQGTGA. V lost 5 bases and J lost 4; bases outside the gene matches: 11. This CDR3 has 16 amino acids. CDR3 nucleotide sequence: TGTGCCAGCAGCCCTCGACAGGGACGAGGGTACAATGAGCAGTTCTTC. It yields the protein CASSPRQGRGYNEQFF.

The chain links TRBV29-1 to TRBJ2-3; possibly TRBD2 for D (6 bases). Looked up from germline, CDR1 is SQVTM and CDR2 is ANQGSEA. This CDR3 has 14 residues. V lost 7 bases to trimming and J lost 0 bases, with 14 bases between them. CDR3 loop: CSARNGGSTDTQYF. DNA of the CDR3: TGCAGCGCCCGGAACGGGGGTAGCACAGATACGCAGTATTTT.

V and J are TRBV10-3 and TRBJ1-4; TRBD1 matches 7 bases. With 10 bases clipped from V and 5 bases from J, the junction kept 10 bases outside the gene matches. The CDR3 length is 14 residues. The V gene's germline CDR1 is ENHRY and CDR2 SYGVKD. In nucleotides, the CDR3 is TGTGCCACCCAGCTTGAGACAGGGAATGAAAAACTGTTTTTT. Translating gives CATQLETGNEKLFF.

Here the CDR3 DNA reads TGCGCCAGCAGCTCCCCAGGGGGTAGGGACAATGAGCAGTTCTTC. Amino acid sequence: CASSSPGGRDNEQFF. The rearrangement links TRBV5-1 to TRBJ2-1, with TRBD1 matching 7 bases. The germline V gene encodes CDR1 SGHRS and CDR2 YFSETQ. CDR3 length: 15 residues. The V and J ends lost 3 bases and 5 bases, in that order; junction bases with no gene match: 8. Full variable domain (missing parts from reference TRBV5-1 and TRBJ2-1): KAGVTQTPRYLIKTRGQQVTLSCSPISGHRSVSWYQQTPGQGLQFLFEYFSETQRNKGNFPGRFSGRQFSNSRSEMNVSTLELGDSALYLCASSSPGGRDNEQFFGPGTRLTVL.

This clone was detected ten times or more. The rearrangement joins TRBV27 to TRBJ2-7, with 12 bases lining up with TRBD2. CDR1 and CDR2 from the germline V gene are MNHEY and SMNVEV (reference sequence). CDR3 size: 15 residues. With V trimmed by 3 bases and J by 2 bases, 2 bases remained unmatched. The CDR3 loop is CASSLGTSGPYEQYF. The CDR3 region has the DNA TGTGCCAGCAGTTTGGGGACTAGCGGGCCCTACGAGCAGTACTTC.

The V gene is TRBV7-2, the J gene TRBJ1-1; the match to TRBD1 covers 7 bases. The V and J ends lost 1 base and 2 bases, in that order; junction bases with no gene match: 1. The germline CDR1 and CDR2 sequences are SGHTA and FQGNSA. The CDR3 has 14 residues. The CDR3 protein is CASSLVGGNTEAFF. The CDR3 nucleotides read TGTGCCAGCAGCTTAGTAGGGGGCAACACTGAAGCTTTCTTT.

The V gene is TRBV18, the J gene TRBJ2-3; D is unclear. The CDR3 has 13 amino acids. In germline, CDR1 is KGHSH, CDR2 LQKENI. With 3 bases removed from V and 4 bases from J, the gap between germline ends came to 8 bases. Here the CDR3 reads CASSPYAADTQYF. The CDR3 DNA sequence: TGTGCCAGCTCACCGTATGCAGCAGATACGCAGTATTTT.